The sequence of this T cell receptor (beta chain) was determined in a study of vaccination and CD4 T cells after COVID-19. The study, taken as a whole, reports: Within convalescent individuals, 304 out of 307 vaccine-specific clones proved to be spike mono-reactive. Rising from around 20 to 38, the median of SARS-CoV-2-reactive clonotypes did not change significantly.

This CDR3 has 17 residues. V was cut by 6 bases and J by 2 bases, with 21 bases left in between. Germline V lookup: CDR1 MNHNS, CDR2 SASEGT. CD4+ T cells that had been cultured provided DNA sequenced with the Oncomine TCR Beta short-read assay. TCRdb re-derived calls from the PCR reads in MiXCR, one entry per CDR3 protein. This sample has more than 20,000 distinct CDR3 sequences, with 43% found just once. This clonotype was observed a few times. Its antigen is as yet unknown. Treatment described: 10-day PBMC culture with coronavirus spike peptide pools or control peptides (ViraFEST assay). The material sequenced was CD4+ T cells from blood, cultured in vitro. The J gene is TRBJ2-3, the V gene TRBV6-1; D may be TRBD1 (5 bases). The TCR was taken from a human donor who had recovered from COVID-19. The DNA for the CDR3 is TGTGCCAGCAGGCCCCCTTGGGGCAGGGCTAACACAGATACGCAGTATTTT. Protein: CASRPPWGRANTDTQYF.